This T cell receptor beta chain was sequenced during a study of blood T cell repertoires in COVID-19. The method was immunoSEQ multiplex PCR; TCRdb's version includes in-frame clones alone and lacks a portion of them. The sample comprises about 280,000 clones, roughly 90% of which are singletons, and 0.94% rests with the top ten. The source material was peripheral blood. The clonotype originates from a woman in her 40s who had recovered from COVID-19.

The chain's CDR3 is CASSLGGSLSDTQYF. The CDR3 nucleotides read TGTGCCAGCAGCTTGGGCGGGAGTTTGTCAGATACGCAGTATTTT. The genes are TRBV7-2 and TRBJ2-3; 7 bases align to TRBD2. CDR1 is SGHTA, CDR2 FQGNSA, per germline. The J segment lost 4 bases and the V segment lost 3 bases, leaving 7 bases of the junction unmatched. The CDR3 length is 15 residues.